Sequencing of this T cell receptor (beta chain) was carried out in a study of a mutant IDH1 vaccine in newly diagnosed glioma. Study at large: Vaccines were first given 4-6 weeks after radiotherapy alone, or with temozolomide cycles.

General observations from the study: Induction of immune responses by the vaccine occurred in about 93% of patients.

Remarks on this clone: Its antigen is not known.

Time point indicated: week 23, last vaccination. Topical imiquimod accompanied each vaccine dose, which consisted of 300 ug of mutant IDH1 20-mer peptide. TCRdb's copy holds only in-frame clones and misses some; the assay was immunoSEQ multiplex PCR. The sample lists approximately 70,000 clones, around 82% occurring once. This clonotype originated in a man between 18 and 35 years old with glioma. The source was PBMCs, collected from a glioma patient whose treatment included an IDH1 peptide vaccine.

CDR3 sequence reads: CASTGQYSGANVLTF. CDR3 nucleotide sequence: TGTGCCAGCACGGGACAGTACTCTGGGGCCAACGTCCTGACTTTC. The chain combines TRBV18 with TRBJ2-6; 7 bases are a match to TRBD1. This CDR3 contains 15 residues. Germline loops: CDR1 KGHSH, CDR2 LQKENI. V lost 8 bases to trimming and J lost 0 bases; unmatched junction nucleotides: 4.